This T cell receptor beta chain was sequenced for a study of identical twins. The germline V gene has CDR1 SGHVS and CDR2 FQNEAQ. V was cut by 8 bases and J by 2 bases, with 14 bases left in between. The CDR3 loop spans 14 amino acids. About this clonotype: Its antigen is unidentified.

A universal primer binding site was introduced by template switching. The final cDNA contained unique molecular identifiers. TCRdb re-derived calls from the 5' RACE reads in MiXCR, one entry per CDR3 protein. The table has around 1.7 million distinct CDR3 sequences, 25% to 35% seen once; the top ten hold 0.27%. Study-level findings and limits: While abundant cord blood beta clonotypes carried fewer insertions, memory repertoires showed no such pattern. It was possible that invariant MAIT and iNKT cells partly confounded the zero-insertion analyses. Cross-sectional statistical analysis was relied on for the conclusions, without the same donors being followed.

The receptor comes from a newborn girl in good health. The sample comprised cord blood. The rearrangement links TRBV7-8 to TRBJ2-3; the D gene is possibly TRBD2 (6 bases). The CDR3 region is CASGPRLVTDTQYF. The CDR3 DNA sequence: TGTGCCAGCGGCCCCCGACTAGTCACAGATACGCAGTATTTT.